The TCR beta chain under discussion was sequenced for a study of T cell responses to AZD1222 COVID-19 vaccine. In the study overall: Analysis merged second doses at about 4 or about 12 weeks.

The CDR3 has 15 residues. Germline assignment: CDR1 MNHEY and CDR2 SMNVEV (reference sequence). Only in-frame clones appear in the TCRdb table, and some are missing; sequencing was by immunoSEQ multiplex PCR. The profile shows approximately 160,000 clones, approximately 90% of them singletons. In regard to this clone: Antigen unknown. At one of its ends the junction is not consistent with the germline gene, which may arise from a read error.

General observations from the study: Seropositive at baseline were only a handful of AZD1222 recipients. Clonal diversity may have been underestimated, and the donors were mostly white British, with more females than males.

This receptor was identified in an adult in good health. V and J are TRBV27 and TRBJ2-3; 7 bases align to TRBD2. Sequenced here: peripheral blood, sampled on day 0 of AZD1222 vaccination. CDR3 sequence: CASSPRETSTYTQYF. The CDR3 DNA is TGTGCCAGCAGTCCCAGAGAGACTAGCACATATACGCAGTATTTT.